The present entry profiles one T cell receptor (beta chain) with its context. This entry belongs to a study of blood T cell repertoires in COVID-19. The CDR3 is 17 amino acids. Per germline, CDR1 SGHNT and CDR2 YYREEE (reference sequence). The junction had 15 bases not matched to a gene; V was cut back by 2 bases and J by 6 bases. This table comes from immunoSEQ multiplex PCR, and its TCRdb copy is limited to in-frame clones, with some not included. The sample carries about 76,000 clones, approximately 86% recorded once. Sequencing was performed on peripheral blood. The gene calls are TRBV5-4 and TRBJ2-3, with 7 bases fitting TRBD1. The receptor was isolated from a human donor in a cohort sampled during active COVID-19. CDR3 loop: CASSLGGGPQRADTQYF. The CDR3 coding sequence is TGTGCCAGCAGCTTAGGGGGCGGGCCCCAGAGGGCGGATACGCAGTATTTT. The full variable domain, rest sourced from reference TRBV5-4 and TRBJ2-3, is ETGVTQSPTHLIKTRGQQVTLRCSSQSGHNTVSWYQQALGQGPQFIFQYYREEENGRGNFPPRFSGLQFPNYSSELNVNALELDDSALYLCASSLGGGPQRADTQYFGPGTRLTVL.